This is a list of T cell receptor beta chains from one sample in a study of T cells in Graves' hyperthyroidism and ophthalmopathy. TCRdb redid the calling of the multiplex PCR reads with MiXCR, one entry per CDR3 protein. The table shows almost 600,000 distinct CDR3 sequences, with over 11% occurring only once. The sequenced sample consisted of blood. The receptor set was obtained from a woman under 40 with Graves' hyperthyroidism that later progressed to Graves' ophthalmopathy. Both conserved end residues are part of each CDR3. Fields, in order: J gene, V gene, D gene, CDR3 protein. A D gene is named only where the DNA matches it firmly.

TRBJ2-3 | TRBV12-3/TRBV12-4 | TRBD2 | CASSQIAGVETQYF
TRBJ2-5 | TRBV4-1 | - | CASSQDWVGGQETQYF
TRBJ2-1 | TRBV7-9 | - | CASSPGTYKFF
TRBJ1-5 | TRBV4-1 | - | CASSQGSADSNQPQHF
TRBJ1-2 | TRBV20-1 | - | CSARESGRGYTF
TRBJ1-1 | TRBV7-3 | - | CASSLRWGGEDTEAFF
TRBJ1-1 | TRBV6-1 | - | CASSYSSTNTEAFF
TRBJ2-1 | TRBV24-1 | TRBD2 | CATSASGMDEQFF
TRBJ2-3 | TRBV2 | TRBD2 | CASSELRLALTDTQYF
TRBJ1-1 | TRBV12-3/TRBV12-4 | - | CATGRTQGNTEAFF
TRBJ2-2 | TRBV11-3 | - | CASSWAPSGTGELFF
TRBJ1-3 | TRBV6-1 | TRBD1 | CASITGASGNTIYF
TRBJ2-7 | TRBV18 | - | CASSPLPLTAGDEQYF
TRBJ2-7 | TRBV28 | - | CASSVGQLVFYEQYF
TRBJ1-1 | TRBV18 | - | CASSPLEGHMNTEAFF
TRBJ2-4 | TRBV2 | - | CASSEAEGKNIQYF
TRBJ1-3 | TRBV20-1 | - | CSASPHRVNSGNTIYF
TRBJ2-7 | TRBV12-3/TRBV12-4 | TRBD1 | CASSPRDSSYEQYF
TRBJ2-1 | TRBV27 | TRBD2 | CASSPHPREIYNEQFF
TRBJ1-1 | TRBV28 | TRBD1 | CASSPVRQGGEAFF
TRBJ1-2 | TRBV19 | - | CASIRGNYGYTF
TRBJ1-1 | TRBV27 | - | CASSFQGRTEAFF
TRBJ2-7 | TRBV5-1 | TRBD1 | CASSLQGASEQYF
TRBJ2-2 | TRBV24-1 | - | CATSDVYFNTGELFF
TRBJ1-6 | TRBV28 | - | CASSKSFTGNSPLHF
TRBJ2-1 | TRBV7-8 | TRBD2 | CASSRRTSGVGRSYNEQFF
TRBJ2-5 | TRBV24-1 | TRBD1 | CATSDLRDRETQYF
TRBJ2-7 | TRBV11-3 | TRBD2 | CASSLSGLAGADYEQYF
TRBJ2-7 | TRBV20-1 | - | CSARVGLSDYEQYF
TRBJ2-1 | TRBV28 | TRBD2 | CASSTASGPYNEQFF
TRBJ2-1 | TRBV29-1 | - | CSLDSKAGREQFF
TRBJ2-1 | TRBV3-1 | TRBD2 | CAGSPTSGRIVHEQFF
TRBJ2-7 | TRBV10-3 | - | CAISKSSYEQYF
TRBJ1-1 | TRBV11-3 | - | CASSLDLSVEAFF
TRBJ2-1 | TRBV6-1 | TRBD1 | CASSAPNRGRGEQFF
TRBJ1-5 | TRBV27 | - | CASSLSPYSNQPQHF
TRBJ2-5 | TRBV12-5 | TRBD1 | CASGFGGQGIQETQYF
TRBJ2-1 | TRBV19 | - | CASRAEPPYNEQFF
TRBJ1-2 | TRBV5-8 | TRBD1 | CASSRTWQGDYGYTF
TRBJ1-2 | TRBV3-1 | TRBD1 | CASSPRDSALSGYTF
TRBJ2-1 | TRBV6-1 | TRBD2 | CARGAGGPNNEQFF
TRBJ1-2 | TRBV18 | - | CASLGKPANYGYTF
TRBJ2-5 | TRBV7-9 | - | CASSLASGGTSDF
TRBJ2-3 | TRBV3-1 | - | CASSQGLQGADTQYF
TRBJ1-1 | TRBV12-5 | - | CASGLQNTEAFF
TRBJ2-1 | TRBV2 | TRBD1 | CASTPWGRGNEQFF
TRBJ1-4 | TRBV19 | - | CASSTTEGEKLFF
TRBJ2-1 | TRBV2 | TRBD1 | CASTRTGRGEQFF
TRBJ2-2 | TRBV11-2 | TRBD1 | CASSPTRQGRTGELFF
TRBJ1-1 | TRBV18 | TRBD1 | CASSSSTGTGNTEAFF
TRBJ2-1 | TRBV3-1 | - | CASSQERLGGAPYNEQFF
TRBJ1-1 | TRBV29-1 | - | CSVPQGGTEAFF
TRBJ1-2 | TRBV29-1 | TRBD1 | CSVVGPTGDDYGYTF